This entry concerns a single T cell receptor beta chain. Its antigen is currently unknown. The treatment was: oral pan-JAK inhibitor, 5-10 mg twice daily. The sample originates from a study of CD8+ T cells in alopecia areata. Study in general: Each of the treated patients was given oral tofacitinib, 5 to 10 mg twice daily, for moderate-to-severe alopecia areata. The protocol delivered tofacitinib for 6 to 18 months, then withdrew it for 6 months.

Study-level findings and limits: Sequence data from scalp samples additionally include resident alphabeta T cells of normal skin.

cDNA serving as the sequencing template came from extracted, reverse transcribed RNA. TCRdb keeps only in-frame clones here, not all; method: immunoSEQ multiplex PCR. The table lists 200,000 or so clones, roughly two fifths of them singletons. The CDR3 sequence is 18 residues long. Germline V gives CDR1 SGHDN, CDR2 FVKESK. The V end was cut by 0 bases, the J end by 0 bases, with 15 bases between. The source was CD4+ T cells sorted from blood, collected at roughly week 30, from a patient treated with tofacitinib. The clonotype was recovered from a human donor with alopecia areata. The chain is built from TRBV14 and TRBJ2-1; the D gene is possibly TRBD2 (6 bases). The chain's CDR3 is CASSQDAFGRSSYNEQFF. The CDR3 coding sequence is TGTGCCAGCAGCCAAGACGCTTTCGGGAGAAGCTCCTACAATGAGCAGTTCTTC.